Below, 27 T cell receptor beta chains from the same sample are listed, as sequenced in a study of regulatory T cells in long-lasting Graves disease. The authors built TCR beta libraries using iRepertoire HTBI primers and Arm-PCR of CDR3 regions. TCRdb reprocessed the multiplex PCR reads via MiXCR and lists one record per CDR3 protein. Here the sample spans 550,000 to 600,000 distinct CDR3 sequences, more than 15% being singletons. Stated time point: newly diagnosed GD, antithyroid drugs for less than 3 months. Construction of the TCR library relied on RNA isolated from PBMCs. The sample also formed part of further work on T cells in Graves' hyperthyroidism and ophthalmopathy.

Sequencing was performed on peripheral blood mononuclear cells (PBMCs), taken at new diagnosis, from a patient treated with antithyroid drugs. These receptors were taken from a man aged 18 to 30 with Graves disease.

This clonotype was detected a few times. The chain uses TRBV28 and TRBJ2-7; 12 nucleotides line up with TRBD2. J gave up 5 bases and V 5 bases, and 7 bases lay outside the gene matches. Germline CDR1 MDHEN, CDR2 SYDVKM. The CDR3 consists of 15 residues. CDR3 protein: CASSPGTSGPHEQYF. The CDR3 DNA sequence: TGTGCCAGCAGTCCCGGGACTAGCGGGCCCCACGAGCAGTACTTC.

The chain joins TRBV5-1 to TRBJ1-2, with a possible D match to TRBD1 (5 bases). The V and J ends lost 4 bases and 8 bases respectively, with 24 bases between them. Germline V CDR1 and CDR2: SGHRS, YFSETQ. The CDR3 contains 16 residues. CDR3 sequence: CASSRGDPRGIRGYTF. The CDR3 region has the DNA TGCGCCAGCAGCCGAGGGGACCCCCGGGGGATTCGAGGCTACACCTTC.

The J gene is TRBJ1-2, the V gene TRBV9; TRBD1 agrees at 9 bases. Losses at the gene ends were 4 bases for V and 8 bases for J; bases not matched to a gene: 15. The CDR3 sequence is 16 residues long. Germline CDR1 is SGDLS and CDR2 is YYNGEE. CDR3 amino acids: CASSRDREAPGKGYTF. The CDR3 DNA follows: TGTGCCAGCAGCCGGGACAGGGAGGCCCCAGGAAAGGGCTACACCTTC.

This clonotype was recorded at least ten times. The V and J genes are TRBV19 and TRBJ2-1, with D maybe TRBD1 (6 bases). V was clipped by 6 bases and J by 3 bases, with 15 bases between them. Looked up from germline, CDR1 is LNHDA and CDR2 is SQIVND (reference sequence). The CDR3 is 15 amino acids. The CDR3: CASREGQGNYNEQFF. For the CDR3, the DNA is TGTGCCAGTAGAGAGGGTCAGGGGAACTACAATGAGCAGTTCTTC.

Ten or more counts support this clonotype. The gene calls are TRBV12-3 or TRBV12-4 and TRBJ2-7, with TRBD2 identical over 8 bases. The V and J ends lost 7 bases and 6 bases, in that order; junction bases with no gene match: 11. This CDR3 spans 14 amino acids. CDR3 amino acids: CASTRSGTSSEQYF. The CDR3 nucleotides are TGTGCCAGCACTCGATCCGGGACTAGTTCCGAGCAGTACTTC.

In this sample, this clonotype turned up a few times. The V call is TRBV27, the J call TRBJ2-7; TRBD1 matches 9 bases. The CDR3 covers 15 residues. V lost 5 bases and J lost 6; bases outside the gene matches: 11. Germline V gene sequence: CDR1 MNHEY, CDR2 SMNVEV (reference sequence). For the CDR3, the DNA is TGTGCCAGCAGTACCCCCGGGACAGGGTGGCCCGAGCAGTACTTC. Its translation is CASSTPGTGWPEQYF.

This clonotype was seen a few times. Its ends do not fully match the called genes, so a read error is possible. The chain carries TRBV20-1 and TRBJ2-1; 10 bases are a match to TRBD1. The CDR3 loop spans 12 amino acids. Germline V CDR1 and CDR2: DFQATT, SNEGSKA (reference sequence). CDR3 sequence (DNA): TGCAGTGCTAGGACAGGGGGCAATGAGCAGTCCTTC. This encodes CSARTGGNEQSF.

This clonotype was counted between two and nine times. The chain recombines TRBV7-9 with TRBJ2-1; possibly TRBD2 for D (5 bases). V gave up 5 bases and J gave up 0 bases, with 14 bases separating them. The CDR3 spans 16 residues. The germline V gene encodes CDR1 SEHNR and CDR2 FQNEAQ (reference sequence). CDR3 DNA: TGTGCCAGCAGCCCCTCACGAGCGGCCTCCTACAATGAGCAGTTCTTC. As protein: CASSPSRAASYNEQFF.

The J gene is TRBJ1-1, the V gene TRBV7-9; a possible D gene is TRBD1 (5 bases). Germline loops: CDR1 SEHNR, CDR2 FQNEAQ (reference sequence). V lost 1 base to trimming and J lost 5 bases, with 17 bases between them. This CDR3 contains 16 residues. The DNA of the CDR3 is TGTGCCAGCAGCTTAGGTTCCGGGGGGTCGGTGACTGAAGCTTTCTTT. Protein: CASSLGSGGSVTEAFF.

A word on this clonotype: This may arise from a read error, as a much more abundant clone is one base away. The CDR3 nucleotides read TGCAGTGCCAGCACCGGGACAGGGCCCAACGAGCAGCACTTC. This sequence encodes CSASTGTGPNEQHF. The chain is built from TRBV20-1 and TRBJ2-7, with 9 bases identical to TRBD1. Looked up from germline, CDR1 is DFQATT and CDR2 is SNEGSKA (reference sequence). The CDR3 runs to 14 residues.

This clonotype was counted ten times or more. This chain links TRBV6-9 with TRBJ2-4; possibly TRBD1 for D (5 bases). V was shortened by 3 bases and J by 0 bases, with 18 bases between the two germline ends. The CDR3 is made up of 18 amino acids. Per the germline V gene, CDR1 is MNHGY and CDR2 is SVAAGI. CDR3 region: CASSYRQGRALAKNIQYF. The DNA of the CDR3 is TGTGCCAGCAGTTACAGGCAGGGTAGGGCACTAGCCAAAAACATTCAGTACTTC.

This rearrangement joins TRBV30 to TRBJ2-7; no clear D gene. V lost 1 base, J lost 3 bases, and 7 bases lay in between. The V gene's germline CDR1 is GTSNPN and CDR2 SVGIG (reference sequence). The CDR3 is 12 amino acids. This CDR3 reads CAWSGTHYEQYF. CDR3 in DNA: TGTGCCTGGAGTGGGACGCACTACGAGCAGTACTTC.

V is TRBV27 and J is TRBJ1-1; D may be TRBD1 (6 bases). Trimming stripped 5 bases from V and 6 bases from J, with 13 bases between. This CDR3 comprises 13 residues. Per the germline V gene, CDR1 is MNHEY and CDR2 is SMNVEV (reference sequence). DNA for the CDR3: TGTGCCAGCAGTAACTCAAAGGGGGCTGAAGCTTTCTTT. It translates to CASSNSKGAEAFF.

This clonotype has a count of ten or more. The rearrangement links TRBV12-3 or TRBV12-4 to TRBJ1-5; 8 positions agree with TRBD1. J lost 9 bases, V lost 5 bases, and 6 bases had no gene match. This CDR3 region has 13 residues. The CDR3 reads CASSRTGRRPQHF. DNA of the CDR3: TGTGCCAGCAGTCGGACAGGGAGGAGGCCCCAGCATTTT.

This sequence joins TRBV6-2 or TRBV6-3 and TRBJ2-1; possible D gene TRBD2, 6 bases. This CDR3 is 16 amino acids long. Trimming pared 2 bases from V and 3 bases from J, leaving 14 bases between. The germline gives CDR1 MNHEY, CDR2 SVGEGT. In DNA form, the CDR3 reads TGTGCCAGCAGTTACGTCTTCGGGAGTAACTACAATGAGCAGTTCTTC. Its translation: CASSYVFGSNYNEQFF.

This clonotype was observed a few times. This chain joins TRBV19 and TRBJ1-1; D gene ambiguous. This CDR3 has 15 amino acids. The germline gives CDR1 LNHDA, CDR2 SQIVND (reference sequence). V was pared by 7 bases and J by 1 base, with 16 bases between. The CDR3, as DNA: TGTGCCAGTATCCCTGGCGGCAGTAAGAACACTGAAGCTTTCTTT. Its translation: CASIPGGSKNTEAFF.

This clonotype was recorded a few times. This sequence joins TRBV19 and TRBJ2-3; D remains unclear. This CDR3 region has 13 residues. Germline lookup yields CDR1 LNHDA and CDR2 SQIVND (reference sequence). V shed 6 bases and J shed 5 bases, with 12 bases lying between them. Here the CDR3 reads CASSATARDTQYF. The CDR3 region has the DNA TGTGCCAGTAGCGCGACTGCTCGAGATACGCAGTATTTT.

This chain connects TRBV30 to TRBJ1-1, with D maybe TRBD1 (5 bases). CDR1 is GTSNPN and CDR2 is SVGIG in the germline V gene (reference sequence). V was shortened by 4 bases and J by 4 bases, with 16 bases between the two germline ends. The CDR3 loop spans 14 amino acids. CDR3 nucleotides: TGTGCCTGGACCGTATTGGGACGGGGCACTGAAGCTTTCTTT. Residues: CAWTVLGRGTEAFF. The full variable domain, completed using reference TRBV30 and TRBJ1-1, is SQTIHQWPATLVQPVGSPLSLECTVEGTSNPNLYWYRQAAGRGLQLLFYSVGIGQISSEVPQNLSASRPQDRQFILSSKKLLLSDSGFYLCAWTVLGRGTEAFFGQGTRLTVV.

This clonotype has ten or more counts. The genes are TRBV2 and TRBJ2-7; D may correspond to TRBD1 or TRBD2 (5 bases each). The germline CDR1 and CDR2 sequences are SNHLY and FYNNEI. The CDR3 sequence is 20 residues long. V shed 6 bases and J shed 2 bases, with 32 bases lying between them. The DNA for the CDR3 is TGTGCCAGCAGCGCCGTTGGGCGGCAGCGGAAGTGGGGCCTTGCCTACGAGCAGTACTTC. The encoded protein is CASSAVGRQRKWGLAYEQYF. Full variable domain (outside the CDR3, taken from reference TRBV2 and TRBJ2-7): EPEVTQTPSHQVTQMGQEVILRCVPISNHLYFYWYRQILGQKVEFLVSFYNNEISEKSEIFDDQFSVERPDGSNFTLKIRSTKLEDSAMYFCASSAVGRQRKWGLAYEQYFGPGTRLTVT.

This clonotype has just one count. This chain joins TRBV20-1 and TRBJ1-5; D might be TRBD1 (5 bases). The CDR3 is 13 residues long. Germline loops: CDR1 DFQATT, CDR2 SNEGSKA (reference sequence). V was shortened by 4 bases and J by 5 bases, with 12 bases between the two germline ends. CDR3 protein: CSATRDVDQPQHF. The CDR3 DNA is TGCAGTGCTACCCGGGACGTAGATCAGCCCCAGCATTTT.

The chain uses TRBV7-3 and TRBJ2-1; 13 bases map to TRBD2. V lost 4 bases to trimming and J lost 8 bases; unmatched junction nucleotides: 5. CDR3 length equals 15 residues. The germline CDR1 and CDR2 sequences are SGHTA and FQGTGA. Here the CDR3 reads CASSSTSGRFDEQFF. The CDR3 nucleotides read TGTGCCAGCAGCTCGACTAGCGGGAGGTTTGATGAGCAGTTCTTC.

This clonotype was counted ten times or more. J is TRBJ2-1 and V is TRBV10-3; TRBD1 might be the D (5 bases). The CDR3 totals 17 residues. CDR1 ENHRY and CDR2 SYGVKD come from the germline V gene. The germline V and J ends were trimmed by 0 bases and 6 bases, with 18 bases remaining between them. The CDR3 sequence is CAISESGAGFLSNEQFF. The CDR3 DNA reads as TGTGCCATCAGTGAGTCGGGCGCAGGGTTCCTCAGCAATGAGCAGTTCTTC.

This clonotype occurred many times. The chain recombines TRBV12-3 or TRBV12-4 with TRBJ2-1; weak D call: TRBD2 (6 bases). V gave up 7 bases and J gave up 3 bases, with 16 bases separating them. This CDR3 is built from 15 residues. CDR3 sequence (DNA): TGTGCCAGCACGACTCCGGGACTTCGCTACAATGAGCAGTTCTTC. Translation gives CASTTPGLRYNEQFF.

The chain is built from TRBV5-1 and TRBJ1-5; 9 bases are shared with TRBD1. The germline CDR1 and CDR2 sequences are SGHRS and YFSETQ. Trimming cost V 4 bases and J 6 bases; bases outside gene matches: 8. This CDR3 has 15 amino acids. The CDR3 sequence: CASSRDRADGQPQHF. The CDR3 DNA sequence: TGCGCCAGCAGCAGGGACAGGGCGGACGGTCAGCCCCAGCATTTT.

This clonotype was picked up a small number of times. The junction shows a germline mismatch at one end, possibly a read error. V is TRBV2 and J is TRBJ2-7; 8 nucleotides line up with TRBD1. The germline V gene encodes CDR1 SNHLY and CDR2 FYNNEI. CDR3 length: 17 residues. CDR3 sequence reads: CASREGAQDRASYEQYF. The DNA of the CDR3 is TGTGCCAGCAGGGAAGGAGCTCAGGACAGGGCCTCCTACGAGCAGTACTTC.

This clonotype was counted many times. The V call is TRBV20-1, the J call TRBJ2-3; tentative D call: TRBD1 (5 bases). Germline loops: CDR1 DFQATT, CDR2 SNEGSKA (reference sequence). The CDR3 length is 13 residues. Trimming removed 5 bases from V and 3 bases from J, with 12 bases in between. CDR3 protein: CSAEPYRTDTQYF. In DNA form, the CDR3 reads TGCAGTGCTGAGCCTTACAGGACAGATACGCAGTATTTT.

This clonotype was seen a few times. V and J are TRBV11-2 and TRBJ1-1; 8 nucleotides match TRBD1. The CDR3 runs 15 residues. J lost 4 bases, V lost 5 bases, and 9 bases had no gene match. CDR1 and CDR2 from the germline V gene are SGHAT and FQNNGV. CDR3 DNA sequence: TGTGCCAGCAGCCCGGTGACAGGGGCAGTCACTGAAGCTTTCTTT. This sequence encodes CASSPVTGAVTEAFF.